The 20 T cell receptor beta chains below come from one sample, sequenced in a study of cytomegalovirus exposure and HLA in healthy donors. Vbeta (60) and Jbeta (13) primers were used in the PCR. Libraries were prepared by immunoSEQ multiplex PCR; TCRdb keeps only in-frame clonotypes and omits some of them. This sample has 150,000 or so clones, with 75% to 85% found just once. What was sequenced was PBMCs. These receptors were obtained from a woman under 30 in good health and CMV-seropositive.

The rearrangement joins TRBV10-3 to TRBJ1-6; 8 nucleotides agree with TRBD1. Germline-derived CDR1 and CDR2 are ENHRY and SYGVKD. Losses at the gene ends were 11 bases for V and 0 bases for J; bases not matched to a gene: 15. The CDR3 contains 18 residues. In nucleotides, the CDR3 is TGTGCCGCGGCTGAGGACAGGGAGATAGGCTCCTATAATTCACCCCTCCACTTT. Encoded protein: CAAAEDREIGSYNSPLHF.

The chain carries TRBV2 and TRBJ2-2; D is undetermined. Germline V lookup: CDR1 SNHLY, CDR2 FYNNEI. This CDR3 region has 13 residues. Trimming left V 5 bases short and J 5 bases short, with 9 bases between. The CDR3 loop is CASSLQRTGELFF. CDR3 sequence (DNA): TGTGCCAGCAGTCTACAGAGAACCGGGGAGCTGTTTTTT.

The rearrangement links TRBV2 to TRBJ1-5; D is perhaps TRBD1 (5 bases). The ends were cut back, 7 bases at V and 6 bases at J, with 22 bases in the middle. From germline, CDR1 is SNHLY and CDR2 FYNNEI. The CDR3 length is 16 residues. Written as DNA, the CDR3 is TGTGCCAGCACCAGAGGTGGGGGGGTCCGGAGTCAGCCCCAGCATTTT. Its translation is CASTRGGGVRSQPQHF.

This chain uses TRBV6-5 with TRBJ2-3; 10 bases agree with TRBD1. Losses at the gene ends were 5 bases for V and 4 bases for J; bases not matched to a gene: 6. The CDR3 runs to 15 residues. The germline V gene encodes CDR1 MNHEY and CDR2 SVGAGI. The CDR3: CASSRTGGLADTQYF. DNA for the CDR3: TGTGCCAGCAGTCGGACAGGGGGATTGGCAGATACGCAGTATTTT.

The chain couples TRBV5-6 to TRBJ2-3; no definite D call. CDR1 and CDR2 (germline): SGHDT, YYEEEE. This CDR3 region has 14 residues. Trimming took off 4 bases at V and 4 bases at J, with 13 bases between the two ends. The CDR3: CASSPFNRADTQYF. Written as DNA, the CDR3 is TGTGCCAGCAGCCCCTTTAATCGGGCAGATACGCAGTATTTT.

This clone has only a few counts. The chain combines TRBV6-5 with TRBJ2-7, with D possibly TRBD1 on 5 matching bases. Germline V gives CDR1 MNHEY, CDR2 SVGAGI. CDR3 length: 15 residues. V lost 0 bases, J lost 0 bases, and 9 bases lay in between. The CDR3 is CASSYSTGGSYEQYF. CDR3 sequence (DNA): TGTGCCAGCAGTTACTCAACAGGCGGCTCCTACGAGCAGTACTTC.

This chain links TRBV7-9 with TRBJ1-4; 10 bases map to TRBD1. CDR1 is SEHNR, CDR2 FQNEAQ, per germline (reference sequence). The length of the CDR3 is 14 residues. V trimming: 5 bases; J trimming: 8 bases; junction bases outside the gene matches: 5. The CDR3 protein is CASSADRGGEKLFF. The CDR3 DNA follows: TGTGCCAGCAGCGCGGACAGGGGGGGCGAAAAACTGTTTTTT. The entire variable domain, with the rest obtained from reference TRBV7-9 and TRBJ1-4, is as follows: DTGVSQNPRHKITKRGQNVTFRCDPISEHNRLYWYRQTLGQGPEFLTYFQNEAQLEKSRLLSDRFSAERPKGSFSTLEIQRTEQGDSAMYLCASSADRGGEKLFFGSGTQLSVL.

This clone was observed a few times. The chain couples TRBV11-1 to TRBJ1-1; no clear D. There are 14 residues in the CDR3. Germline CDR1 is SGHAT and CDR2 is FQDESV (reference sequence). Trimming cost V 1 base and J 6 bases, with 12 bases left between them. In DNA form, the CDR3 reads TGTGCCAGCAGCTTAGTTCTACCCGAGGCTGAAGCTTTCTTT. Amino acid sequence: CASSLVLPEAEAFF.

V and J are TRBV2 and TRBJ2-7; TRBD1 matches 10 bases. In germline, CDR1 is SNHLY, CDR2 FYNNEI. V lost 10 bases and J lost 3; bases outside the gene matches: 9. The CDR3 totals 14 residues. The CDR3 DNA is TGTGCCATAACACCGGGACAGGGGCACTACGAGCAGTACTTC. Protein: CAITPGQGHYEQYF.

Details on this clone: Other DNA sequences within the sample encode an identical CDR3. This chain uses TRBV6-5 with TRBJ2-7; the match to TRBD1 covers 7 bases. The CDR3 spans 13 residues. In germline, CDR1 is MNHEY, CDR2 SVGAGI. V shed 6 bases, J shed 4 bases, and the junction held 6 bases outside the gene matches. The CDR3 DNA follows: TGTGCCAGCAGCCGGACAGGAAAGTACGAGCAGTACTTC. Protein sequence: CASSRTGKYEQYF.

The table lists this clone with a few counts. The CDR3 DNA reads as TGTGCCAGCAGCGGGGGGACTAGCGGGGGACGGGAGACCCAGTACTTC. Encoded protein: CASSGGTSGGRETQYF. The chain is built from TRBV7-2 and TRBJ2-5; 14 positions agree with TRBD2. Germline V gene data show CDR1 as SGHTA and CDR2 as FQGNSA. J was trimmed by 5 bases and V by 5 bases; bases with no gene match: 7. The CDR3 length is 16 residues.

The chain recombines TRBV2 with TRBJ1-1; D is perhaps TRBD1 (6 bases). Germline-derived CDR1 and CDR2 are SNHLY and FYNNEI. V was cut by 4 bases and J by 0 bases, with 12 bases left in between. This CDR3 contains 15 residues. Written as DNA, the CDR3 is TGTGCCAGCAGTGTGGACAGTCTTTTGAACACTGAAGCTTTCTTT. Its translation is CASSVDSLLNTEAFF.

V is TRBV2 and J is TRBJ2-5; 7 positions agree with TRBD1. The CDR3 spans 14 residues. Trimming removed 6 bases from V and 0 bases from J; junction bases left unmatched: 4. Germline loops: CDR1 SNHLY, CDR2 FYNNEI. CDR3 region: CASSEDRYQETQYF. For the CDR3, the DNA is TGTGCCAGCAGCGAGGACAGGTACCAAGAGACCCAGTACTTC. Full variable domain (outside the CDR3, taken from reference TRBV2 and TRBJ2-5): EPEVTQTPSHQVTQMGQEVILRCVPISNHLYFYWYRQILGQKVEFLVSFYNNEISEKSEIFDDQFSVERPDGSNFTLKIRSTKLEDSAMYFCASSEDRYQETQYFGPGTRLLVL.

V is TRBV27 and J is TRBJ1-1; 10 bases agree with TRBD1. V was pared by 0 bases and J by 5 bases, with 6 bases of the junction left unmatched. Germline V gene data show CDR1 as MNHEY and CDR2 as SMNVEV (reference sequence). This CDR3 is 16 amino acids long. The DNA of the CDR3 is TGTGCCAGCAGTTTATCGCCCGACAGGGGGCGGACTGAAGCTTTCTTT. Translation gives CASSLSPDRGRTEAFF.

This chain uses TRBV5-5 with TRBJ2-7, with TRBD2 matching 9 bases. Germline lookup yields CDR1 SGHKS and CDR2 YYEKEE (reference sequence). V trimming: 0 bases; J trimming: 3 bases; junction bases outside the gene matches: 7. The length of the CDR3 is 16 residues. The CDR3 region is CASSLGASGGYYEQYF. The CDR3 nucleotides read TGTGCCAGCAGCTTGGGGGCCAGCGGGGGGTACTACGAGCAGTACTTC.

The J gene is TRBJ2-1, the V gene TRBV28, with D possibly matching TRBD1 (5 bases). CDR1 and CDR2 from the germline V gene are MDHEN and SYDVKM. This CDR3 contains 13 residues. CDR3 nucleotides: TGTGTCACCATACTTACAGGTTACAATGAGCAGTTCTTC. It translates to CVTILTGYNEQFF.

This clone was observed once. The CDR3 sequence: CASSLGTGDGYTF. Written as DNA, the CDR3 is TGTGCCAGCAGCTTAGGGACAGGGGATGGCTACACCTTC. The rearrangement uses TRBV7-9 and TRBJ1-2; 9 bases match TRBD1. The CDR3 has 13 residues. V dropped 1 base and J dropped 6; count of bases not matched to a gene: 0. Germline V gives CDR1 SEHNR, CDR2 FQNEAQ (reference sequence). Complete variable domain (other parts from reference TRBV7-9 and TRBJ1-2): DTGVSQNPRHKITKRGQNVTFRCDPISEHNRLYWYRQTLGQGPEFLTYFQNEAQLEKSRLLSDRFSAERPKGSFSTLEIQRTEQGDSAMYLCASSLGTGDGYTFGSGTRLTVV.

The genes are TRBV2 and TRBJ2-5, with D maybe TRBD2 (6 bases). Trimming shortened V by 6 bases and J by 5 bases, and 16 bases separated the two germline ends. Germline-derived CDR1 and CDR2 are SNHLY and FYNNEI. CDR3 length: 14 residues. This CDR3 reads CASSGGQGGETQYF. The CDR3 nucleotides are TGTGCCAGCAGCGGCGGGCAGGGAGGTGAGACCCAGTACTTC. The full variable domain, in which reference TRBV2 and TRBJ2-5 provide the parts outside the CDR3, is EPEVTQTPSHQVTQMGQEVILRCVPISNHLYFYWYRQILGQKVEFLVSFYNNEISEKSEIFDDQFSVERPDGSNFTLKIRSTKLEDSAMYFCASSGGQGGETQYFGPGTRLLVL.

This clone has more than one count but fewer than ten. V and J are TRBV27 and TRBJ1-1, with 7 bases that match TRBD1. Germline CDR1 and CDR2: MNHEY and SMNVEV (reference sequence). Germline trimming cut 7 bases from V and 3 bases from J; bases unmatched to any gene: 14. This CDR3 has 16 residues. CDR3 DNA sequence: TGTGCCAGCAACCCTCAGACAGGGTTTACGGACACTGAAGCTTTCTTT. Translating it yields CASNPQTGFTDTEAFF.

This chain's CDR3 is CASTTTGFGYTF. CDR3 bases: TGTGCCAGCACCACTACAGGGTTTGGCTACACCTTC. The chain links TRBV27 to TRBJ1-2; TRBD1 is a possible D gene (6 bases). CDR3 length equals 12 residues. Germline V gene lookup returns CDR1 MNHEY and CDR2 SMNVEV (reference sequence). The V end was cut by 7 bases, the J end by 7 bases, with 13 bases between.